This T cell receptor beta chain comes out of a study of shared clonotypes between healthy human individuals (dated by TCRdb to between 2020 and 2021). About the investigation overall: The cohort included three men and two women between 18 and 49 years of age. Per donor, three plates each were used for CD4 naive and CD4 memory, two for CD8 naive, and one for CD8 memory. To estimate repertoire size and how much clonotypes are shared between individuals, the study performed deep sequencing of blood TCR repertoires from a handful of healthy adults. Libraries were prepared and TCR repertoires were sequenced by different laboratories using diverse techniques, in order to increase sequencing depth and limit assay-specific biases. Per donor, leukapheresis produced somewhere between about 0.94 and 10 billion PBMCs.

TCR CDR3 regions were amplified from genomic DNA by multiplex PCR using the deep immunoSEQ assay. For each cell subset, the extracted genomic DNA was distributed evenly across all wells of several immunoSEQ 96-well plates, and each plate served as one replicate. For sorted subsets, roughly 200 ng of genomic DNA, equivalent to some 33,000 T cell genomes, went into each replicate PCR. Purified libraries were quantified with a Qubit 3.0 fluorometer, sized on a Bioanalyzer 2100, and re-quantified with the KAPA Library Quantification kit. Every immunoSEQ 96-well plate was sequenced on a dedicated single-read 150-cycle Illumina NextSeq 550 flow cell. The original pipeline was this. Because the immunoSEQ output included only junctional sequences and no quality scores, the filtering could not be the same as the filtering used for full-length reads. Sequences were annotated with PyIR, a Python wrapper for IgBLAST v1.9, and V/J genes and CDR3 were assigned using IMGT germline references. Reads were removed for weak V/J assignments (E-value above 1e-6), missing CDR3, stop codons, out-of-frame junctions, or ambiguous translated residues. A V3J clonotype was defined by an identical inferred V gene, J gene, and CDR3 amino acid sequence. The percentage overlap between two repertoires was calculated by dividing the number of shared unique clonotypes by the size of the smaller repertoire. Repertoire richness was assessed with RTK rarefaction, the Chao1 estimator, and Recon v2.1 estimates of unobserved clonotypes. Generation probabilities were computed with OLGA for all TCRbeta clonotypes obtained by the gDNA method from a few donors. The clones in this table, taken by TCRdb from immuneACCESS, are in-frame only. Not every clone is retained; where verified, under half of the shortfall comes from an unresolved V gene, and the cause of the rest is unknown. That table gives V, J and clone size, and the DNA gave D and trimming. The sample profile shows some 1,100,000 clones; 75% to 85% of them were found once. The biggest ten clones account for approximately 0.5% of the sample.

As regards this clone: The antigen it binds to is not known. Base qualities are not at hand, and no much larger clone is one base apart.

General study outcomes and caveats: Based on pairwise subsampling, the degree of clonotype sharing among donors was expected to be affected by sequencing depth. Estimated clonotype richness was generally larger for naive than for memory subsets. Sampling was limited to blood, and TCR repertoires in tissue likely differ from TCR repertoires in blood. Rarefaction of sorted-subset datasets indicated incomplete sequencing despite the large sequencing depth. The genetic and exposure-history diversity represented was limited by the small number of donors. Sharing across a handful of donors was observed for 5% to 6.5% of naive CD4, 3% to 3.5% of naive CD8, over 2% of memory CD4, and about 0.4% of memory CD8 clonotypes. Compared with non-shared clonotypes, the clonotypes found in all four sorted-subset donors had higher generation probabilities.

Donors were healthy HIV-negative adults with no recently reported acute infections or vaccinations. Only Caucasian adults living in Nashville, Tennessee, USA were represented among the donors. CD4+ T cells were enriched by magnetic negative selection, after which naive cells were positively selected on CD45RA and the negative fraction was taken as the memory subset. After blood collection by leukapheresis, PBMCs were isolated using Ficoll-Histopaque density gradient centrifugation and then cryopreserved in the vapor phase of liquid nitrogen. Analytical flow cytometry was used to check the purity and quantity of each magnetically sorted T cell population. Genomic DNA was isolated from each sorted fraction and quantified by UV absorbance on a Nanodrop 2000c. V drops 4 bases and J drops 3 bases, leaving 12 bases in between. Including the terminal cysteine and phenylalanine, the CDR3 comprises 13 residues. Only the CDR3 part of the read is kept: 39 bases, read in frame from the first base. According to the germline V gene, CDR1 reads SQVTM and CDR2 reads ANQGSEA.

This receptor was identified in a man aged 18 to 30 in good health. Some clones in this sample may be carry-over from other donors' samples. Source material: memory CD4+ T cells from PBMCs. The sample's cell subset or site label, in plain terms: CD45RA-negative fraction. The rearrangement combines TRBV29-1 with TRBJ1-1; the D gene is not confidently resolved. The nucleotide sequence is TGCAGCGTTGCCGGAGGGTGGGACACTGAAGCTTTCTTT. This codes for CSVAGGWDTEAFF.